This T cell receptor (beta chain) came from a study of OX40 agonist ivuxolimab in advanced cancers. At the level of the study: The mean age was about 57 years, ranging from about 20 to 85, with approximately 83% of participants male.

Findings and limits, study-wide: The average count of expanded clones was higher among CD8+ T cells than among CD4+.

With regard to this clone: No antigen is known for it.

Method: immunoSEQ multiplex PCR; TCRdb's copy keeps in-frame clones and lacks some. The table lists tens of thousands of clones, 92% of them singletons. The CDR3 runs to 17 residues. Germline CDR1 is MNHNS and CDR2 is SASEGT. Trimming stripped 2 bases from V and 2 bases from J, with 18 bases between. Sequencing used CD4+ or CD8+ T cells sorted from blood, obtained in a trial of the OX40 agonist ivuxolimab. The clonotype comes from an adult with an advanced solid tumor such as melanoma, head and neck, liver or kidney cancer. J is TRBJ1-2 and V is TRBV6-1; D is undetermined. Written as DNA, the CDR3 is TGTGCCAGCAGTGAATATTCGGAAAACATCGTCAACTATGGCTACACCTTC. It translates to CASSEYSENIVNYGYTF.